This T cell receptor (beta chain) was documented in a study of technical replicates of blood from four donors. Profiled with immunoSEQ multiplex PCR; TCRdb holds only in-frame clones, not every one. The sample includes about 88,000 clones, roughly 94% of them seen just once. Trimming shortened V by 1 base and J by 7 bases, and 11 bases separated the two germline ends. CDR3 length: 14 amino acids. Germline CDR1 is SGHNT and CDR2 is YYREEE (reference sequence). The clonotype originates from a human donor in good health. Sequenced input: T cells isolated from PBMCs. The chain carries TRBV5-4 and TRBJ1-4, with D possibly matching TRBD1 (5 bases). The CDR3 nucleotides are TGTGCCAGCAGCTTGTCGGGGGATGGTGAAAAACTGTTTTTT. Its protein product is CASSLSGDGEKLFF.